Included here is one T cell receptor beta chain sequence, with context. The antigen is not known. This entry comes from a study of identifying expanded T cells in peripheral blood. Study results and limitations: Technical replicates showed 0.9 to 1.5 changed clones; around two weeks roughly 16; four weeks 19.

Some clones are missing from TCRdb's copy, which holds only in-frame ones; the method was immunoSEQ multiplex PCR. Altogether roughly 100,000 clones are present, approximately 90% being singletons, with the ten largest covering about 14%. The CDR3 covers 14 residues. V was cut by 1 base and J by 1 base, with 9 bases left in between. The germline CDR1 and CDR2 sequences are GTSNPN and SVGIG (reference sequence). The sequence derives from a person between 18 and 75 years old in good health. The genes are TRBV30 and TRBJ2-3; D call uncertain. The source material was blood. Here the CDR3 reads CAWSGAWRTDTQYF. The CDR3 DNA reads as TGTGCCTGGAGTGGAGCATGGCGCACAGATACGCAGTATTTT.